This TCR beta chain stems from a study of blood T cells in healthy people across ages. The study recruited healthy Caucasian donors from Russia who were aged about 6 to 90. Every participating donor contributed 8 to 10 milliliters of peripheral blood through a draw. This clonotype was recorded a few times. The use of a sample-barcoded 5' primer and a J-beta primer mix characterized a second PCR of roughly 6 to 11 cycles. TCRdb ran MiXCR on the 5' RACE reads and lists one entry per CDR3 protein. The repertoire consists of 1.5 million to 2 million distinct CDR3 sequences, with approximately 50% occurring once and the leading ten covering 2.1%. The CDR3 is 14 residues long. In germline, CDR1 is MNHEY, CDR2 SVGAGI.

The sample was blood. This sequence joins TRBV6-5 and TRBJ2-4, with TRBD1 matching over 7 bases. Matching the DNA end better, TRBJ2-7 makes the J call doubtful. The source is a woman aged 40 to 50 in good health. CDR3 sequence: CASSRDSLSHEQYF. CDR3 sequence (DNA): TGTGCCAGCAGTCGGGACAGTCTTTCCCACGAGCAGTACTTC.